The 7 T cell receptor beta chains below come from one sample, sequenced in a study of cytomegalovirus exposure and HLA in healthy donors. In the PCR, 60 Vbeta and 13 Jbeta primers were used. TCRdb's table, derived via immunoSEQ multiplex PCR, lists solely in-frame clones and lacks some. There are 190,000 or so clones in the sample; over 65% occur only once, and roughly 0.098% lies in the top ten. Sequencing used PBMCs. These receptors originate from a boy aged 2-15 years in good health and CMV-seronegative.

The rearrangement links TRBV11-2 to TRBJ2-1, with TRBD1 as a possible D gene (7 bases). The V end lost 5 bases, the J end lost 5 bases, and 13 bases lay between the germline ends. Germline CDR1 and CDR2: SGHAT and FQNNGV. This CDR3 has 14 amino acids. CDR3 loop: CASSPGGLNNEQFF. DNA for the CDR3: TGTGCCAGCAGCCCAGGGGGGCTAAACAATGAGCAGTTCTTC.

The chain recombines TRBV6-1 with TRBJ2-3, with TRBD2 identical over 10 bases. After removal of 5 bases from V and 6 bases from J, the junction contained 5 bases not matched to a gene. The CDR3 is 14 residues long. CDR1 and CDR2 from the germline V gene are MNHNS and SASEGT. The CDR3 coding sequence is TGTGCCAGCAGTTTGAGCGGGGGGGCGGATACGCAGTATTTT. Its translation is CASSLSGGADTQYF.

The chain couples TRBV28 to TRBJ2-5, with 8 bases that match TRBD2. The J call may be in error: the DNA end matches TRBJ2-7 better. Per the germline V gene, CDR1 is MDHEN and CDR2 is SYDVKM. The CDR3 totals 14 residues. CDR3 residues: CASRNFGGGYEQYF. CDR3 in DNA: TGTGCCAGCAGGAACTTTGGCGGGGGGTACGAGCAGTACTTC.

This clone was detected a few times. The chain is built from TRBV2 and TRBJ1-2; 7 bases map to TRBD1. V lost 7 bases to trimming and J lost 6 bases; unmatched junction nucleotides: 8. The CDR3 extends over 13 amino acids. CDR1 SNHLY and CDR2 FYNNEI come from the germline V gene. DNA of the CDR3: TGTGCCAGCAAACGACAGGGCCTCGATGGCTACACCTTC. Protein sequence: CASKRQGLDGYTF.

V and J are TRBV6-5 and TRBJ2-2, with D possibly being TRBD2 (6 bases). The CDR3 is 13 amino acids. Germline V lookup: CDR1 MNHEY, CDR2 SVGAGI. Trimming pared 7 bases from V and 11 bases from J, leaving 17 bases between. The CDR3 loop reads CASKRSGLPELFF. The CDR3 DNA is TGTGCCAGCAAAAGGAGCGGGCTTCCAGAGCTGTTTTTT.

The V and J genes are TRBV10-3 and TRBJ1-1; 7 nucleotides align to TRBD1. Trimming took 2 bases from V and 3 from J; bases not matched to a gene: 6. Germline V gene lookup returns CDR1 ENHRY and CDR2 SYGVKD. This CDR3 has 15 amino acids. The CDR3 loop reads CAISETGRGDTEAFF. The DNA for the CDR3 is TGTGCCATCAGTGAGACGGGCAGGGGGGACACTGAAGCTTTCTTT.

The rearrangement uses TRBV5-6 and TRBJ1-3; D is possibly TRBD1 (6 bases). V lost 2 bases and J 1 base, leaving 7 bases between the germline ends. The CDR3 runs to 14 residues. Germline loops: CDR1 SGHDT, CDR2 YYEEEE. CDR3 sequence (DNA): TGTGCCAGCAGCTTACAGGGTTCTGGAAACACCATATATTTT. Residues: CASSLQGSGNTIYF.